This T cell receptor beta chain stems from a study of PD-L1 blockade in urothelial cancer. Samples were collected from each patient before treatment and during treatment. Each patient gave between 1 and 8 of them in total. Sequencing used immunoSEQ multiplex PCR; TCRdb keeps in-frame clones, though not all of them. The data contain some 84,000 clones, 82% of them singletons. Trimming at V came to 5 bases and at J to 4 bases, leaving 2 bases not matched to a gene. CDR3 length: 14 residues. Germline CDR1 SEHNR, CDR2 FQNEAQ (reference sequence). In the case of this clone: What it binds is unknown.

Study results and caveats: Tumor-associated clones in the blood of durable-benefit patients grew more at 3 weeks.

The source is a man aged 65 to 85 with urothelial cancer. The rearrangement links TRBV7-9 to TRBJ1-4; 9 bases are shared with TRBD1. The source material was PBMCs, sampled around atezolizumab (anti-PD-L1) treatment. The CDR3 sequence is CASSQGQGNEKLFF. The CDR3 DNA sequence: TGTGCCAGCAGCCAGGGACAGGGTAATGAAAAACTGTTTTTT.